The T cell receptor (beta chain) under discussion was sequenced for a study of T cells in Graves' hyperthyroidism and ophthalmopathy. Amplification of TCR beta CDR3 regions used RNA as the template. The HTBI primer set served for first-round RT-PCR of the TCR CDR3. TCRdb recomputed calls from the multiplex PCR reads with MiXCR, one row per CDR3 protein. There are under 300,000 distinct CDR3 sequences in the sample; roughly 22% occur only once, and about 60% lies in the top ten. This clonotype was counted a few times. What it binds is not known. Fresh peripheral blood, roughly 9.6 ml, was the source of the PBMCs. Study conclusions and caveats: Blood also carried most thyroid clonotypes expanded above 0.001.

The TCR sequence derives from a man aged 30 to 39 with Graves' ophthalmopathy. What was sequenced was blood.

CDR3 protein: CASSSGPNNEQFF. The CDR3 coding sequence is TGTGCCAGCAGCTCAGGGCCCAACAATGAGCAGTTCTTC. V usage is TRBV11-1 and J usage is TRBJ2-1; TRBD1 is a possible D gene (5 bases). There are 13 residues in the CDR3. V was shortened by 4 bases and J by 5 bases, with 9 bases between the two germline ends. Looked up from germline, CDR1 is SGHAT and CDR2 is FQDESV (reference sequence).